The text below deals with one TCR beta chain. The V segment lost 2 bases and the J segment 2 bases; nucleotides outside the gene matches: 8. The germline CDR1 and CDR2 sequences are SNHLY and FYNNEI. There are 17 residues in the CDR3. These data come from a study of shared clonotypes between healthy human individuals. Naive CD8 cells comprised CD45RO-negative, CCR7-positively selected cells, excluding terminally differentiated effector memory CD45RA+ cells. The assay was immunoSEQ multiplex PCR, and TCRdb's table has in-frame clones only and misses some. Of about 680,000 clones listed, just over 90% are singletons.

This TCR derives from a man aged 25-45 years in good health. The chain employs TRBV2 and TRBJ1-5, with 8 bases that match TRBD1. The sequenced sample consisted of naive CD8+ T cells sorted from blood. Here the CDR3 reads CASSEYRQGMGNQPQHF. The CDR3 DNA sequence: TGTGCCAGCAGTGAATACCGACAGGGGATGGGCAATCAGCCCCAGCATTTT.